Listed here are 7 T cell receptor beta chains from one sample, sequenced in a study of blood T cell repertoires in COVID-19. The data were produced by immunoSEQ multiplex PCR, yet TCRdb's version contains in-frame clones alone and is incomplete. The table lists 100,000 to 120,000 clones, over 75% of them singletons. Sequencing was done on a sample of peripheral blood. The receptors stem from a woman of 80 years or more with active or convalescent COVID-19.

The CDR3 nucleotides read TGTGCCAGCAGTTTATTTGGGAGGGGGTCGCTGAGTTCACCCCTCCACTTT. Translated: CASSLFGRGSLSSPLHF. V usage is TRBV27 and J usage is TRBJ1-6, with D possibly matching TRBD1 (6 bases). Trimming took off 1 base at V and 9 bases at J, with 19 bases between the two ends. This CDR3 has 17 residues. From germline, CDR1 is MNHEY and CDR2 SMNVEV (reference sequence).

The chain combines TRBV5-4 with TRBJ1-1; the D gene is possibly TRBD1 (6 bases). Germline CDR1 and CDR2: SGHNT and YYREEE (reference sequence). The CDR3 runs 15 residues. V was pared by 2 bases and J by 5 bases, with 16 bases between. As DNA, the CDR3 is TGTGCCAGCAGCTTACAGGGTATTCAGGATACTGAAGCTTTCTTT. The encoded protein is CASSLQGIQDTEAFF.

V is TRBV19 and J is TRBJ1-5; 8 bases fit TRBD1. Trimming removed 2 bases from V and 6 bases from J; junction bases left unmatched: 9. The CDR3 sequence is 16 residues long. Germline CDR1 reads LNHDA; CDR2 reads SQIVND (reference sequence). The CDR3 sequence: CASSISWTGPGQPQHF. Here the CDR3 DNA reads TGTGCCAGTAGTATATCCTGGACAGGGCCGGGTCAGCCCCAGCATTTT.

This chain links TRBV6-5 with TRBJ1-5, with D possibly being TRBD1 (5 bases). With 4 bases removed from V and 1 base from J, the gap between germline ends came to 14 bases. The germline CDR1 and CDR2 sequences are MNHEY and SVGAGI. This CDR3 has 16 amino acids. DNA of the CDR3: TGTGCCAGCAGTTCTCAATGGGGGGGGAGCAATCAGCCCCAGCATTTT. Translated: CASSSQWGGSNQPQHF.

As for this clone: This sample includes further DNA sequences coding for the same CDR3. The chain is built from TRBV5-4 and TRBJ2-7; D gene ambiguous. V dropped 5 bases and J dropped 3 bases, with 21 bases sitting between them. This CDR3 is built from 16 residues. Germline CDR1 is SGHNT and CDR2 is YYREEE (reference sequence). CDR3 loop: CASRVDSNNLGYEQYF. The CDR3 coding sequence is TGTGCCAGCAGAGTAGATAGCAACAACTTGGGCTACGAGCAGTACTTC.

The chain recombines TRBV5-1 with TRBJ2-3; 15 positions agree with TRBD2. Losses at the gene ends were 2 bases for V and 2 bases for J; bases not matched to a gene: 6. The germline V gene has CDR1 SGHRS and CDR2 YFSETQ. The CDR3 has 18 residues. This CDR3 reads CASSLAGLAGGPTDTQYF. The CDR3 DNA is TGCGCCAGCAGCTTAGCCGGACTAGCGGGAGGGCCCACAGATACGCAGTATTTT.

A few counts support this clone. This chain connects TRBV7-9 to TRBJ2-5; D gene unclear. V dropped 2 bases and J dropped 1 base, with 5 bases sitting between them. Germline loops: CDR1 SEHNR, CDR2 FQNEAQ (reference sequence). This CDR3 spans 13 amino acids. CDR3: CASSLTAQETQYF. For the CDR3, the DNA is TGTGCCAGCAGCTTAACTGCCCAAGAGACCCAGTACTTC.